The 12 T cell receptor beta chains below come from one sample, sequenced in a study of immune cell composition in non-small cell lung cancer. TCRdb's copy holds only in-frame clones and misses some; the assay was immunoSEQ multiplex PCR. The repertoire has around 9,700 clones, 65% to 80% of them found once; the top ten carry 7.5% to 9.5%. The specimen was lung tumor tissue. These TCRs come from a human donor with non-small cell lung cancer.

The chain uses TRBV9 and TRBJ2-7; D might be TRBD1 or TRBD2, each matching 5 bases. The CDR3 spans 15 residues. Per the germline V gene, CDR1 is SGDLS and CDR2 is YYNGEE. Trimming pared 0 bases from V and 1 base from J, leaving 11 bases between. The CDR3 is CASSVAPGRSYEQYF. For the CDR3, the DNA is TGTGCCAGCAGCGTAGCCCCGGGACGGTCCTACGAGCAGTACTTC.

V gene TRBV5-6 combines with J gene TRBJ1-2, with D hard to call. The CDR3 extends over 16 amino acids. Germline CDR1 SGHDT, CDR2 YYEEEE. V was trimmed by 3 bases and J by 4 bases, leaving 19 bases between them. CDR3 residues: CASSSAGSHAFYGYTF. The CDR3 bases are TGTGCCAGCAGCTCTGCCGGGTCCCACGCCTTCTATGGCTACACCTTC.

This chain connects TRBV7-9 to TRBJ1-1, with 7 bases matching TRBD1. The germline CDR1 and CDR2 sequences are SEHNR and FQNEAQ (reference sequence). CDR3 length: 13 residues. V dropped 3 bases and J dropped 6; count of bases not matched to a gene: 4. The CDR3 sequence is CASSLRGTAEAFF. DNA for the CDR3: TGTGCCAGCAGCTTGAGAGGGACAGCTGAAGCTTTCTTT.

This clone was counted only a few times. The chain carries TRBV11-2 and TRBJ2-5, with 9 bases fitting TRBD1. Germline V CDR1 and CDR2: SGHAT, FQNNGV. J lost 5 bases, V lost 4 bases, and 8 bases had no gene match. CDR3 length: 15 residues. The CDR3 bases are TGTGCCAGCAGCTCAGTAACAGGGGGCGCGGAGACCCAGTACTTC. This encodes CASSSVTGGAETQYF.

V is TRBV6-1 and J is TRBJ2-1, with 7 bases lining up with TRBD2. This CDR3 is 15 amino acids long. Germline assignment: CDR1 MNHNS and CDR2 SASEGT. The V segment lost 5 bases and the J segment 0 bases; nucleotides outside the gene matches: 4. CDR3 protein: CASSLERGSYNEQFF. CDR3 nucleotides: TGTGCCAGCAGTCTAGAGCGGGGCTCCTACAATGAGCAGTTCTTC.

The chain couples TRBV6-5 to TRBJ2-3, with D maybe TRBD2 (5 bases). Deletions cut 2 bases from V and 6 bases from J, with 9 bases between. The CDR3 has 13 amino acids. CDR1 and CDR2 from the germline V gene are MNHEY and SVGAGI. CDR3 residues: CASSYARVDTQYF. CDR3 nucleotides: TGTGCCAGCAGTTACGCGAGGGTGGATACGCAGTATTTT.

The chain is built from TRBV19 and TRBJ1-1; D is uncertain. Trimming left V 6 bases short and J 11 bases short, with 13 bases between. This CDR3 is 11 amino acids long. The germline V gene encodes CDR1 LNHDA and CDR2 SQIVND (reference sequence). The CDR3: CASRSGADAFF. The CDR3 nucleotides read TGTGCCAGTAGATCAGGAGCAGACGCTTTCTTT. The full variable domain, with the rest looked up from reference TRBV19 and TRBJ1-1, is DGGITQSPKYLFRKEGQNVTLSCEQNLNHDAMYWYRQDPGQGLRLIYYSQIVNDFQKGDIAEGYSVSREKKESFPLTVTSAQKNPTAFYLCASRSGADAFFGQGTRLTVV.

The chain employs TRBV5-1 and TRBJ2-7, with 7 bases that match TRBD1. The V and J ends lost 0 bases and 2 bases, in that order; junction bases with no gene match: 2. The length of the CDR3 is 14 residues. CDR1 and CDR2 from the germline V gene are SGHRS and YFSETQ. CDR3 in DNA: TGCGCCAGCAGCTTGGGACAGGGCGCCTACGAGCAGTACTTC. Amino acids: CASSLGQGAYEQYF. The whole variable domain, filled in from reference TRBV5-1 and TRBJ2-7, reads KAGVTQTPRYLIKTRGQQVTLSCSPISGHRSVSWYQQTPGQGLQFLFEYFSETQRNKGNFPGRFSGRQFSNSRSEMNVSTLELGDSALYLCASSLGQGAYEQYFGPGTRLTVT.

The chain links TRBV5-8 to TRBJ1-2; D gene ambiguous. V was pared by 4 bases and J by 3 bases, with 13 bases between. In germline, CDR1 is SGHTS, CDR2 YDEGEE. This CDR3 has 14 residues. This CDR3 reads CASSPLVQDYGYTF. The CDR3 DNA reads as TGTGCCAGCAGCCCGCTCGTTCAAGACTATGGCTACACCTTC. Based on the CDR3 plus reference TRBV5-8 and TRBJ1-2, the full variable domain is EAGVTQSPTHLIKTRGQQATLRCSPISGHTSVYWYQQALGLGLQFLLWYDEGEERNRGNFPPRFSGRQFPNYSSELNVNALELEDSALYLCASSPLVQDYGYTFGSGTRLTVV.

The rearrangement uses TRBV7-9 and TRBJ2-7; 7 bases align to TRBD1. The CDR3 totals 14 residues. Germline assignment: CDR1 SEHNR and CDR2 FQNEAQ (reference sequence). Trimming removed 3 bases from V and 2 bases from J; junction bases left unmatched: 4. Here the CDR3 DNA reads TGTGCCAGCAGCTTTCAGGGGGAGACCTACGAGCAGTACTTC. This gives the protein CASSFQGETYEQYF.

Of note for this clone: A read error may account for a junction end that differs from germline. At the DNA level, this CDR3 is encoded by other sequences in the same sample as well. The CDR3 reads CASSRGISNQPQHF. CDR3 nucleotides: TGTGCCAGCAGTCGAGGAATCAGCAATCAGCCCCAACATTTT. The genes are TRBV28 and TRBJ1-5; D is undetermined. This CDR3 spans 14 amino acids. Germline values: CDR1 MDHEN, CDR2 SYDVKM.

The V gene is TRBV5-5, the J gene TRBJ1-5; D is perhaps TRBD1 (5 bases). Trimming cost V 0 bases and J 5 bases, with 9 bases left between them. CDR1 SGHKS and CDR2 YYEKEE come from the germline V gene (reference sequence). CDR3 size: 14 residues. Written as DNA, the CDR3 is TGTGCCAGCAGCTTGGCCGACAGACATCAGCCCCAGCATTTT. It translates to CASSLADRHQPQHF.